This TCR beta chain derives from a study of control samples from healthy donors and cancer patients. Produced via immunoSEQ multiplex PCR; TCRdb's table is partial and in-frame only. The data contain roughly 140,000 clones, 93% of them seen just once; the ten biggest clones take up about 2.4%. Germline lookup yields CDR1 MNHEY and CDR2 SVGAGI. Trimming removed 6 bases from V and 4 bases from J; junction bases left unmatched: 6. This CDR3 comprises 14 residues. Sequencing was done on a sample of blood. The chain combines TRBV6-5 with TRBJ1-3; 7 bases match TRBD1. This receptor was identified in a man aged 50 or older in good health. The chain's CDR3 is CASRPGQTGNTIYF. The DNA for the CDR3 is TGTGCCAGCAGGCCGGGACAGACAGGAAACACCATATATTTT.